This TCR beta chain was obtained from a study of blood T cell repertoires in COVID-19 (dated by TCRdb to the early 2020s). Concerning the study at large: The collaborator samples originated in the United States, Italy and Spain and spanned the acute and convalescent phases of COVID-19. Nearly every sample came with metadata listing a de-identified subject ID, COVID-19 status, age in years and sex. The dataset comprised deeply sampled blood TCRbeta repertoires from subjects exposed to, actively infected with, or recovered from COVID-19. The repertoires were released in a freely available public database intended as a resource for research on the immune response to SARS-CoV-2. The prospective study material was composed of cDNA or gDNA derived from T cells, B-cell-depleted T cells, or PBMCs. The samples were drawn from two sources: the first 160 participants of the ongoing ImmuneRACE study, and 1,000 to 1,500 subjects contributed by 6 global collaborators. HLA class I and class II types, where available, came from metadata supplied by the sample provider rather than from assay-based typing. Results and caveats for the whole study, not just this receptor: Clinical and demographic metadata were provided uncurated, with the amount varying by source and participant.

TCRbeta CDR3 regions were amplified from genomic DNA using the immunoSEQ Assay, a bias-controlled multiplex PCR. Per the source publication's procedure: Within the assay, amplification of reference gene primers was used to estimate how many nucleated cells each sample contained. To quantify the absolute abundance of each unique TCRbeta CDR3 rearrangement, sequence reads were collapsed and filtered. For each sample, productive Simpson clonality was calculated as the square root of Simpson's diversity index across productive rearrangements. TCRdb holds this immuneACCESS table with in-frame rearrangements only. Some clones are missing; in checked studies, unresolved V genes explain under half, and the rest has no known cause. V, J and clone size derive from that table, while D and trimming were established from the DNA sequence. The sample table lists more than 200,000 clones, around 87% of them with a count of one. The top ten hold roughly 1.6% of the sample.

Enrolling through a virtual design, the prospective study's participants ranged in age from roughly 18 to 95 years and lived across 20 to 25 United States geographic areas. In the prospective study, cohorts were assigned on the basis of participant-reported clinical history obtained from a screening survey and a study questionnaire. For ImmuneRACE Cohort 3, a participant was defined as recovered based on two consecutive negative NP/OP PCR tests, clearance by a healthcare professional, or resolution of symptoms. In the prospective study, mobile phlebotomists collected whole blood, serum and a nasopharyngeal or oropharyngeal swab from each participant. Participants in the prospective study had the option to provide additional blood draws and questionnaires over a 2-month period. Before DNA extraction, prospective study blood samples were shipped either frozen or at room temperature. At the junction V is shortened by 5 bases and J by 5 bases; bases outside the gene matches: 5. CDR1 and CDR2, looked up from the germline V gene (reference sequence), are SGHAT and FQDESV. The cysteine opens and the phenylalanine closes a CDR3 of 13 amino acids. Only the CDR3 region is kept as DNA, spanning 39 bases read in frame from base 1.

Of note for this clone: The antigen it recognizes is unknown. Qualities for individual bases were not recorded, and no much larger clone is one base off.

The sequence is built from TRBV11-1 and TRBJ2-5, with 7 bases matching TRBD1. This receptor was identified in a woman aged 50 to 65 who had recovered from COVID-19. The specimen sequenced was PBMCs or T cells enriched from blood (not recorded which). The CDR3 reads CASSTNRGETQYF. The DNA reads TGTGCCAGCAGCACAAACAGGGGCGAGACCCAGTACTTC.